This T cell receptor (beta chain) was recorded in a study of T cell changes during pregnancy in multiple sclerosis. This clone was seen just once. Per germline, CDR1 MDHEN and CDR2 SYDVKM. The CDR3 runs 14 residues. The V gene lost 8 bases and the J gene lost 7 bases, with 21 bases spanning the gap. Method: immunoSEQ multiplex PCR; TCRdb's copy keeps in-frame clones and lacks some. The data show 88,000 or so clones, 90% to 95% seen once. Sequences were derived from peripheral blood, sampled before pregnancy. This receptor was identified in a female donor with multiple sclerosis, enrolled in a pregnancy study. The chain is built from TRBV28 and TRBJ2-7; tentatively, D is TRBD2 (5 bases). The chain's CDR3 is CASGSPGLVQEQYF. The CDR3 region has the DNA TGTGCCAGCGGATCCCCGGGGTTGGTTCAGGAGCAGTACTTC.